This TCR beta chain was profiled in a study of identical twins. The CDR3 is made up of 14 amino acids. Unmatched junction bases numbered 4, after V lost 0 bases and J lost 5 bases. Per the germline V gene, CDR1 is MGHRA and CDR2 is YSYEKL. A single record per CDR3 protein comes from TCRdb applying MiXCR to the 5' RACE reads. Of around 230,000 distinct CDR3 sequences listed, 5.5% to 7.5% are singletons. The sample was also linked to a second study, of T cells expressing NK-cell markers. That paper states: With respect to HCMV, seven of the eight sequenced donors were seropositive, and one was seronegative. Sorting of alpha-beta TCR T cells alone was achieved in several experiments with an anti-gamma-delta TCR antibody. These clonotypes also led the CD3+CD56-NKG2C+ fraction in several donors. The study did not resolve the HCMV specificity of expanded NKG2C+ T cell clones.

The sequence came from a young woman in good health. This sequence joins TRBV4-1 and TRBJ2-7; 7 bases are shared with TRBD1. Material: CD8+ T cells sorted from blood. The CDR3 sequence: CASSQDRDRDEQYF. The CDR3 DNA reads TGCGCCAGCAGCCAAGATCGTGACAGGGACGAGCAGTACTTC.